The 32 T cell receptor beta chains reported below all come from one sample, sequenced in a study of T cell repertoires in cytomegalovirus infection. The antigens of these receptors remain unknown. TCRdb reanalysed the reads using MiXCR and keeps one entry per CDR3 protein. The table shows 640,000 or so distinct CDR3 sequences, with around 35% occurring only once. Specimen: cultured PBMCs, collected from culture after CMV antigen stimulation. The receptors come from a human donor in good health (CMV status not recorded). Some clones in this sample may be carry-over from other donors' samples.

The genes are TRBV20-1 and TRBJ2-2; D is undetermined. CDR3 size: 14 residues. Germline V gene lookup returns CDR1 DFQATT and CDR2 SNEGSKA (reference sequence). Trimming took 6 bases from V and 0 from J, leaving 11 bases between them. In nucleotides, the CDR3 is TGCAGTGCCAAATCTATCGCGAACACCGGGGAGCTGTTTTTT. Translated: CSAKSIANTGELFF.

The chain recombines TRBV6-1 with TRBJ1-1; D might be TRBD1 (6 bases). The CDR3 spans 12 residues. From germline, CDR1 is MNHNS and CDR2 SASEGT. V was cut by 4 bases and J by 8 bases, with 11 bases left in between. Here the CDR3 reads CASSVTGSEAFF. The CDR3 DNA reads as TGTGCCAGCAGTGTAACAGGGTCCGAAGCTTTCTTT.

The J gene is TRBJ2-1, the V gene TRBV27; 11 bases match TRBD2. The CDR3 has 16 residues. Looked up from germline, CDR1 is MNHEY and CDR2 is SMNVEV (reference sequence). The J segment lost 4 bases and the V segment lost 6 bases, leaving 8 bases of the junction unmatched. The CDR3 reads CASSFLAGGFYNEQFF. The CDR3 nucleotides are TGTGCCAGCAGCTTCCTAGCGGGGGGCTTTTACAATGAGCAGTTCTTC.

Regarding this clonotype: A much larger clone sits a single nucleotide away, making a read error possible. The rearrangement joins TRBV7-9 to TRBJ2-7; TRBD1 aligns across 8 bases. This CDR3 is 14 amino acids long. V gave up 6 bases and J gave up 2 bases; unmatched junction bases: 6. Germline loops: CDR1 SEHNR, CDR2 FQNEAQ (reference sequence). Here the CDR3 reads CASSLTGAAYEQYF. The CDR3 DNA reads TGTGCCAGCAGTCTGACAGGGGCAGCCTACGAGCAGTACTTC.

CDR3: CASSYSKQGGNTIYF. CDR3 coding DNA: TGTGCCAGCAGTTACTCGAAACAGGGGGGAAACACCATATATTTT. The J gene is TRBJ1-3, the V gene TRBV6-5; the match to TRBD1 covers 7 bases. This CDR3 contains 15 residues. The junction had 3 bases not matched to a gene; V was cut back by 0 bases and J by 4 bases. The germline gives CDR1 MNHEY, CDR2 SVGAGI.

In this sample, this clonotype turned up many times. The CDR3 DNA follows: TGTGCCAGCAGCTTACTACCTAGCGGTCGGGTTCAAGAGACCCAGTACTTC. Translated: CASSLLPSGRVQETQYF. This sequence joins TRBV7-2 and TRBJ2-5, with 7 bases that match TRBD2. The V segment lost 2 bases and the J segment 2 bases; nucleotides outside the gene matches: 11. CDR1 SGHTA and CDR2 FQGNSA come from the germline V gene. The CDR3 sequence is 17 residues long.

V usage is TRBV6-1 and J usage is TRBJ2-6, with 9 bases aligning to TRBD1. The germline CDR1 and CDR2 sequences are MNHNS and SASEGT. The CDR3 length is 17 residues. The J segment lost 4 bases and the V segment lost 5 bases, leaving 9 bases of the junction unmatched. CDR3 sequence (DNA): TGTGCCAGCAGTAGGACAGGGGTCTTTTCGGGGGCCAACGTCCTGACTTTC. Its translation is CASSRTGVFSGANVLTF.

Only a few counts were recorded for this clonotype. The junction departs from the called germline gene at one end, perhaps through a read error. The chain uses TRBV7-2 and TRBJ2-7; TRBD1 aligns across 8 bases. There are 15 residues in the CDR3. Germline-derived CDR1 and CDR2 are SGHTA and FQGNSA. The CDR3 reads CASSPRTGTLYQQYF. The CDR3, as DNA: TGTGCCAGCAGCCCCAGGACAGGGACCCTCTACCAGCAGTACTTC.

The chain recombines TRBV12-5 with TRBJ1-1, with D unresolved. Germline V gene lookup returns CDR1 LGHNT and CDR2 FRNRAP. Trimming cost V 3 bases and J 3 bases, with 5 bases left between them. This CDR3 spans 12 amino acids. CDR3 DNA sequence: TGTGCTAGTGGTTTAAGGGACACTGAAGCTTTCTTT. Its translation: CASGLRDTEAFF.

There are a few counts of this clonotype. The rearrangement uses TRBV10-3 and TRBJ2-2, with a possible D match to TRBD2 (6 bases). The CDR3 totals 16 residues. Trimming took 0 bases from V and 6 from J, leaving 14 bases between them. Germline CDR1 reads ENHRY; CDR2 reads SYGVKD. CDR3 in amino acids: CAISESARDGPGELFF. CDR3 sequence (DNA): TGTGCCATCAGTGAGTCAGCGCGGGACGGCCCCGGGGAGCTGTTTTTT.

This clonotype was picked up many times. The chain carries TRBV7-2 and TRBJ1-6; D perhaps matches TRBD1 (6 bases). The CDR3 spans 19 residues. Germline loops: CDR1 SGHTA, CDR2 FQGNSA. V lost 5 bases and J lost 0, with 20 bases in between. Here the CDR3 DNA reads TGTGCCAGCAGCCCAATACCGGGACACCTGAGCTCCTATAATTCACCCCTCCACTTT. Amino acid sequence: CASSPIPGHLSSYNSPLHF.

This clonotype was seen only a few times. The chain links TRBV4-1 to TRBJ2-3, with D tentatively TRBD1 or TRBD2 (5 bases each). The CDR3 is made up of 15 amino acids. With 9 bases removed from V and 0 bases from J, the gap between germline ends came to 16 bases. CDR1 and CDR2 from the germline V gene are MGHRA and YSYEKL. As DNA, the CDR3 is TGCGCCAGTAAACTCGGGACCAAGAGCACAGATACGCAGTATTTT. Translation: CASKLGTKSTDTQYF.

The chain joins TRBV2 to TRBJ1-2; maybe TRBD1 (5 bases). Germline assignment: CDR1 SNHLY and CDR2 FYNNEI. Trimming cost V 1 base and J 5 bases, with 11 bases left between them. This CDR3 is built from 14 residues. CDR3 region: CASSEERGWYGYTF. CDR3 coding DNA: TGTGCCAGCAGTGAAGAGAGGGGCTGGTATGGCTACACCTTC.

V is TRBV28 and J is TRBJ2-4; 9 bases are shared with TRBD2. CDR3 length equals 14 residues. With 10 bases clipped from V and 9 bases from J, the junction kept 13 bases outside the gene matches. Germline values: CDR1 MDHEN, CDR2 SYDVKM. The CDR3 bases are TGTGCCACCCGTAGCGGGGGCCCCCATGGCATTCAGTACTTC. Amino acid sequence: CATRSGGPHGIQYF.

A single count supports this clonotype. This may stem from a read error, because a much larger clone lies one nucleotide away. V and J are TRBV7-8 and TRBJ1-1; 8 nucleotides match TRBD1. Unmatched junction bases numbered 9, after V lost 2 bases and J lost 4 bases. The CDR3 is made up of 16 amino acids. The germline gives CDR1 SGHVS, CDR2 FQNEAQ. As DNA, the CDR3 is TGTGCCAGCAGCTTACCTGTCAGGGGGCGTTTCACTGAAGCTTTCTTT. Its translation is CASSLPVRGRFTEAFF.

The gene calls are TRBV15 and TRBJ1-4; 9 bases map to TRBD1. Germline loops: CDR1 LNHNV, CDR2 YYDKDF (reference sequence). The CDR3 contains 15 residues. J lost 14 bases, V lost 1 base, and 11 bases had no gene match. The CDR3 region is CATSRAPGQGSYLFF. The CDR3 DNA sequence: TGTGCCACCAGCAGAGCCCCAGGACAGGGGAGTTACCTGTTTTTT.

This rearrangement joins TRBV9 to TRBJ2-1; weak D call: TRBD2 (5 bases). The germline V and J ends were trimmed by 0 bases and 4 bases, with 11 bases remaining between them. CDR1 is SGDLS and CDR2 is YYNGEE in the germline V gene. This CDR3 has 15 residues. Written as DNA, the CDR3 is TGTGCCAGCAGCGTAGACGGAGGCCTATACAATGAGCAGTTCTTC. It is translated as CASSVDGGLYNEQFF.

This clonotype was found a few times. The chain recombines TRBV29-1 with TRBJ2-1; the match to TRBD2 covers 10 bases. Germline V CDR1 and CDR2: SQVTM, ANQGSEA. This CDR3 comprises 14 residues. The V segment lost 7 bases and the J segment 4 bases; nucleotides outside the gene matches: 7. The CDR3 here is CSGRRLAGYNEQFF. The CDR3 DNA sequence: TGCAGCGGACGGAGACTAGCGGGTTACAATGAGCAGTTCTTC.

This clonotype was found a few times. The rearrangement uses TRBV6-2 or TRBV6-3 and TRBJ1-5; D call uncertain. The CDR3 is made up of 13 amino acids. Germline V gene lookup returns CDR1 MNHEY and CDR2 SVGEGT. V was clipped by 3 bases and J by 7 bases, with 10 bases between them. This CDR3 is CASSYPQWQPQHF. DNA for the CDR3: TGTGCCAGCAGTTATCCCCAGTGGCAGCCCCAGCATTTT.

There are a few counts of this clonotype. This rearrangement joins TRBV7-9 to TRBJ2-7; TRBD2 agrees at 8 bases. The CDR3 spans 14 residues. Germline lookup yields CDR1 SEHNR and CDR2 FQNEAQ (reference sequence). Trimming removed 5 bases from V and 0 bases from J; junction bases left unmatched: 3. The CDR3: CASSASGRSYEQYF. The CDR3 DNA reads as TGTGCCAGCAGCGCTAGCGGGCGCTCCTACGAGCAGTACTTC. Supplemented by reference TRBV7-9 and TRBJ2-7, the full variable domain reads DTGVSQNPRHKITKRGQNVTFRCDPISEHNRLYWYRQTLGQGPEFLTYFQNEAQLEKSRLLSDRFSAERPKGSFSTLEIQRTEQGDSAMYLCASSASGRSYEQYFGPGTRLTVT.

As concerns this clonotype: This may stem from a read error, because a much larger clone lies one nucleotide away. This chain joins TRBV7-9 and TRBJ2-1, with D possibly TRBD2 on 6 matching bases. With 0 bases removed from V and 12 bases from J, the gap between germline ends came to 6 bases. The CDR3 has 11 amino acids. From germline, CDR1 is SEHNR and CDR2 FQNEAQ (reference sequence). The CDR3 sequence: CASSLAGGQFF. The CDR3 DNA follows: TGTGCCAGCAGCTTAGCGGGGGGGCAGTTCTTC.

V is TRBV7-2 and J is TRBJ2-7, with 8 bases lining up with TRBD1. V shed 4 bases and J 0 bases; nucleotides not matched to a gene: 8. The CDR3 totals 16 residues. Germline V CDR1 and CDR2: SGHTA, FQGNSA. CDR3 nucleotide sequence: TGTGCCAGCAGCTCCTCGACGGGACAGGCCTCCTACGAGCAGTACTTC. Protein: CASSSSTGQASYEQYF.

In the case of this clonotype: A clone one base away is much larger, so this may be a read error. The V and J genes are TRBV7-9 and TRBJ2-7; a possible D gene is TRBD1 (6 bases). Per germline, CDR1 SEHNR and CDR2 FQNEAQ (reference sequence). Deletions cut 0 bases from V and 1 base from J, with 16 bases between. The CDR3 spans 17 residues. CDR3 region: CASSLAGGYFNSYEQYF. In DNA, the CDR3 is TGTGCCAGCAGCTTAGCTGGGGGCTATTTTAATTCCTACGAGCAGTACTTC.

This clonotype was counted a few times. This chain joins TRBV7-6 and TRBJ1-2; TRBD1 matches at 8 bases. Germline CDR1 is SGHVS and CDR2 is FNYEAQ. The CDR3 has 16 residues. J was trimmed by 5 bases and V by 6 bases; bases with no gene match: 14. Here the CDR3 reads CASRGEDRVRGYGYTF. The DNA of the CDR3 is TGTGCCAGCAGGGGCGAGGACAGGGTACGAGGATATGGCTACACCTTC.

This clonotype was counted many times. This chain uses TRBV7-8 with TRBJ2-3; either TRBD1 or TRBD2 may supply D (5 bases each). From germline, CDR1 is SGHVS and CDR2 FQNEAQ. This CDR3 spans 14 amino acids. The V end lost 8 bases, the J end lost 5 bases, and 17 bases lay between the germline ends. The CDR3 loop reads CASQPPGLEDTQYF. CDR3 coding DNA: TGTGCCAGCCAGCCCCCGGGGCTGGAAGATACGCAGTATTTT.

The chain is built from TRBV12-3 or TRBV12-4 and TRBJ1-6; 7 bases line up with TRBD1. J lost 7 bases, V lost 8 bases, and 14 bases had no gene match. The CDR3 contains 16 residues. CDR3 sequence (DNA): TGTGCCAGCTCCCGGGACAGCAATTCTAGGAATTCACCCCTCCACTTT. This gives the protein CASSRDSNSRNSPLHF.

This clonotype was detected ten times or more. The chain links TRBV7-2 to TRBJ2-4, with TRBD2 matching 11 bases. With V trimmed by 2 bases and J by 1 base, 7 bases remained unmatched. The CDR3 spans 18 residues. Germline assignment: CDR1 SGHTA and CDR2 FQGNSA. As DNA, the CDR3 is TGTGCCAGCAGCTTAAGTAGCGGGAGGGCCGGGGCCAAAAACATTCAGTACTTC. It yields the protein CASSLSSGRAGAKNIQYF.

The CDR3 protein is CASSFGLAGGIGELFF. CDR3 DNA: TGTGCCAGCAGTTTTGGGCTAGCGGGGGGGATCGGGGAGCTGTTTTTT. V gene TRBV12-3 or TRBV12-4 combines with J gene TRBJ2-2; 12 nucleotides match TRBD2. The CDR3 length is 16 residues. Trimming at V came to 3 bases and at J to 7 bases, leaving 6 bases not matched to a gene.

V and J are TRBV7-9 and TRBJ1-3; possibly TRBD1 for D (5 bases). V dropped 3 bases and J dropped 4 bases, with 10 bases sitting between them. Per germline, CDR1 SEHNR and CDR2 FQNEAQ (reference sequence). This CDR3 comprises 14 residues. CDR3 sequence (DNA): TGTGCCAGCAGCTTTGCCGGGACGGGAAACACCATATATTTT. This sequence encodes CASSFAGTGNTIYF.

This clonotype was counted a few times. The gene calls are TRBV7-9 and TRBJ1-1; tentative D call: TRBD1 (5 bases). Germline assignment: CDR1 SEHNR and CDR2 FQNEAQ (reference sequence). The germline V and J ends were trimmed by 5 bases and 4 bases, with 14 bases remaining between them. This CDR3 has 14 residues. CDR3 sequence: CASSLGHQSTEAFF. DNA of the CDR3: TGTGCCAGCAGCCTCGGACACCAGAGCACTGAAGCTTTCTTT.

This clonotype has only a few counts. CDR3 loop: CASSLGWRTNYSGNTIYF. DNA for the CDR3: TGTGCCAGCAGCTTAGGGTGGCGGACCAATTACTCTGGAAACACCATATATTTT. The chain carries TRBV7-6 and TRBJ1-3, with D hard to call. Looked up from germline, CDR1 is SGHVS and CDR2 is FNYEAQ. The V gene lost 1 base and the J gene lost 0 bases, with 16 bases spanning the gap. The CDR3 totals 18 residues.

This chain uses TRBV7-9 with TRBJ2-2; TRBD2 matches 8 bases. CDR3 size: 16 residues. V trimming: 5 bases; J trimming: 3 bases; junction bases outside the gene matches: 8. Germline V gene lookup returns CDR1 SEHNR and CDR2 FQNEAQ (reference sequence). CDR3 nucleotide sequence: TGTGCCAGCAGCGCCGGGCTAGCGGGCTACACCGGGGAGCTGTTTTTT. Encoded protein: CASSAGLAGYTGELFF.